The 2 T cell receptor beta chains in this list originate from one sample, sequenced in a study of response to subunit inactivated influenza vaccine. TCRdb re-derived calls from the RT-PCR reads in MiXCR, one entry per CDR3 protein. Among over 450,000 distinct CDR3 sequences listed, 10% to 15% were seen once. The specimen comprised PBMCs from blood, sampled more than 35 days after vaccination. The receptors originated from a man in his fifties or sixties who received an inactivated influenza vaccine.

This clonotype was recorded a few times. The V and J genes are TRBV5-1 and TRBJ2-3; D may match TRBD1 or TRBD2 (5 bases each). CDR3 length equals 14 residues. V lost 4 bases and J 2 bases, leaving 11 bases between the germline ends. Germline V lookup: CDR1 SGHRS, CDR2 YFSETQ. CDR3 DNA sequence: TGCGCCAGCAGCGGGGGTAGCCCCACAGATACGCAGTATTTT. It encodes CASSGGSPTDTQYF.

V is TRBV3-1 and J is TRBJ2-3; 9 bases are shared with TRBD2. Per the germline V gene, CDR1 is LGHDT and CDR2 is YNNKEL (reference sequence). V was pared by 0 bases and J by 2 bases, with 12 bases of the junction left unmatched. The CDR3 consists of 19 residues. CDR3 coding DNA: TGTGCCAGCAGCCAAGAAAGGCTTCGGCTAGCGGGATCCACAGATACGCAGTATTTT. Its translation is CASSQERLRLAGSTDTQYF.